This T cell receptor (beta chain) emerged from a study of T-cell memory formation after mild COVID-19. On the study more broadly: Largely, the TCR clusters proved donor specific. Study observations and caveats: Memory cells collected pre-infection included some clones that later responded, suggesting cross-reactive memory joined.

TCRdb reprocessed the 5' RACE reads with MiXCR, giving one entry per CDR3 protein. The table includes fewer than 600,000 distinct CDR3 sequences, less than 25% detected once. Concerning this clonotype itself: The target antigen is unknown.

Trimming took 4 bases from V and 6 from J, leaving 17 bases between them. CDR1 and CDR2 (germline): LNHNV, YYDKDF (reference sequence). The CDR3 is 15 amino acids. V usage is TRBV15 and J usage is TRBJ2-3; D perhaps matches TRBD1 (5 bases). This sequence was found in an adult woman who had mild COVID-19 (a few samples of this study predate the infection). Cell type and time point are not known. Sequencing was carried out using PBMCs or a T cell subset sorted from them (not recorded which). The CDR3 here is CATSTNPTVSDTQYF. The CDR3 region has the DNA TGTGCCACCAGCACCAATCCGACAGTTTCCGATACGCAGTATTTT.